This T cell receptor beta chain was identified in a study of shared clonotypes between healthy human individuals. Notes on this clone: Antigen specificity is unknown.

Sequencing was performed with immunoSEQ multiplex PCR; in TCRdb, only in-frame clones are kept and a portion is missing. The sample has a few hundred thousand clones, over 60% seen once. General study findings and limits: Compared with memory subsets, naive subsets generally had larger estimated richness.

The germline V gene encodes CDR1 SGHNT and CDR2 YENEEA. Losses at the gene ends were 5 bases for V and 7 bases for J; bases not matched to a gene: 6. The CDR3 spans 15 residues. The receptor's source is a man aged 25 to 40 in good health. The sequenced sample consisted of memory CD4+ T cells sorted from blood. Subset given: CD45RA-negative fraction. This chain uses TRBV11-3 with TRBJ2-1, with 12 bases lining up with TRBD2. For the CDR3, the DNA is TGTGCCAGCAGCGAGACTAGCGGGAGTATAAATGAGCAGTTCTTC. Translation gives CASSETSGSINEQFF.